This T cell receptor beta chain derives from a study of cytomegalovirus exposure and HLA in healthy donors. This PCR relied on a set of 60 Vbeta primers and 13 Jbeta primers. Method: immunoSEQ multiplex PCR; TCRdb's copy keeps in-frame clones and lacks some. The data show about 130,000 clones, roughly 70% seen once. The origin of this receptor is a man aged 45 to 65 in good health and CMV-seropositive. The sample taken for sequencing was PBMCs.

CDR3 bases: TGCGCCAGCAGTCAATCCCGGACAGGGGGCGGAAGCACTGAAGCTTTCTTT. Its protein product is CASSQSRTGGGSTEAFF. The chain recombines TRBV23-1 with TRBJ1-1, with 11 bases aligning to TRBD1. TRBV23-1 is classed as an ORF, of uncertain function. With V trimmed by 0 bases and J by 4 bases, 7 bases remained unmatched. The CDR3 sequence is 17 residues long.